Following are 9 T cell receptor beta chains from one sample sequenced in a study of blood T cell repertoires in COVID-19. Profiling relied on immunoSEQ multiplex PCR, and the TCRdb table lists in-frame clones only, not all of them. The data contain more than 200,000 clones, 83% of them singletons. Sequenced sample: peripheral blood. The receptor set was obtained from a woman between 70 and 85 years old with active or convalescent COVID-19.

This clone was observed a single time. The chain couples TRBV6-5 to TRBJ2-3; 10 nucleotides match TRBD2. Germline V lookup: CDR1 MNHEY, CDR2 SVGAGI. This CDR3 has 15 amino acids. The V gene end was trimmed by 2 bases and the J gene end by 5 bases; junction bases not matched to a gene: 4. In DNA form, the CDR3 reads TGTGCCAGCAGTTACCAGCGGGGGGGCGTAGATACGCAGTATTTT. This gives the protein CASSYQRGGVDTQYF.

The chain couples TRBV3-1 (or the pseudogene TRBV3-2) to TRBJ2-2, with 14 bases matching TRBD2. V gave up 3 bases and J gave up 4 bases; unmatched junction bases: 4. In germline, CDR1 is LGHDT, CDR2 YNNKEL (reference sequence). There are 17 residues in the CDR3. The CDR3 region has the DNA TGTGCCAGCAGCCATGGACTAGCGGGAGGCCCCACCGGGGAGCTGTTTTTT. It encodes CASSHGLAGGPTGELFF.

The chain recombines TRBV2 with TRBJ1-3; D not certain. Per germline, CDR1 SNHLY and CDR2 FYNNEI. The length of the CDR3 is 15 residues. V was trimmed by 1 base and J by 2 bases, leaving 9 bases between them. The CDR3 spells CASSEGAEPGNTIYF. DNA for the CDR3: TGTGCCAGCAGTGAAGGGGCAGAACCTGGAAACACCATATATTTT.

The V and J genes are TRBV6-5 and TRBJ2-1, with 9 bases lining up with TRBD2. J gave up 8 bases and V 8 bases, and 13 bases lay outside the gene matches. This CDR3 comprises 15 residues. Germline lookup yields CDR1 MNHEY and CDR2 SVGAGI. CDR3 bases: TGTGCCAGCGGGGGCCTAGCGGGAAAGGTGTATGAGCAGTTCTTC. Its protein is CASGGLAGKVYEQFF.

The chain recombines TRBV6-6 with TRBJ1-5; D unclear. CDR1 is MNHNY and CDR2 is SVGAGI in the germline V gene (reference sequence). V was trimmed by 2 bases and J by 7 bases, leaving 6 bases between them. CDR3 length equals 12 residues. CDR3 protein: CASSYSGQPQHF. In DNA, the CDR3 is TGTGCCAGCAGTTACAGCGGACAGCCCCAGCATTTT.

The CDR3 bases are TGTGCCAGAAAACTTGCCGGGACTAGGGACGACGAGCAGTACTTC. Translated: CARKLAGTRDDEQYF. This chain joins TRBV25-1 and TRBJ2-7; TRBD2 matches at 8 bases. Germline V gene lookup returns CDR1 MGHDK and CDR2 SYGVNS. CDR3 length: 15 residues. V lost 9 bases, J lost 5 bases, and 15 bases stayed unmatched.

The chain uses TRBV18 and TRBJ2-7, with D possibly TRBD1 on 5 matching bases. The germline V and J ends were trimmed by 4 bases and 0 bases, with 16 bases remaining between them. Germline CDR1 reads KGHSH; CDR2 reads LQKENI. This CDR3 is built from 16 residues. DNA of the CDR3: TGTGCCAGCTCACTTACCCGGACAATTAGCTCCTACGAGCAGTACTTC. Translated: CASSLTRTISSYEQYF.

The V and J genes are TRBV19 and TRBJ1-1; D may be TRBD1 (5 bases). Germline assignment: CDR1 LNHDA and CDR2 SQIVND (reference sequence). The ends were cut back, 9 bases at V and 2 bases at J, with 19 bases in the middle. This CDR3 is 15 amino acids long. CDR3 sequence (DNA): TGTGCCAGCCTCACTAACAGGCTTTATAACACTGAAGCTTTCTTT. This encodes CASLTNRLYNTEAFF.

The J gene is TRBJ2-1, the V gene TRBV7-2; D may be TRBD2 (5 bases). This CDR3 has 14 amino acids. The germline V and J ends were trimmed by 1 base and 8 bases, with 12 bases remaining between them. Germline values: CDR1 SGHTA, CDR2 FQGNSA. The CDR3 protein is CASSLVPSNDEQFF. CDR3 coding DNA: TGTGCCAGCAGCTTAGTCCCTAGCAACGATGAGCAGTTCTTC.